This note documents a single T cell receptor beta chain sequence. The data stem from a study of blood T cell repertoires in COVID-19. In the study overall: Acute and convalescent COVID-19 samples came from the United States, Italy and Spain. In each case, the material was cDNA or gDNA derived from T cells, B-cell-depleted T cells, or PBMCs.

Trimming took off 4 bases at V and 7 bases at J, with 12 bases between the two ends. The CDR3 extends over 14 amino acids. Per the germline V gene, CDR1 is SGHRS and CDR2 is YFSETQ. In the original workflow: Reference gene primer amplification gave estimated nucleated cell counts. Using immunoSEQ multiplex PCR, the repertoire was profiled, and TCRdb retains in-frame clones only, with some absent. The V and J calls and clone size are taken from that table; D and trimming were inferred from the DNA. In the table there are about 78,000 clones, about nine tenths of which are singletons. The receptor comes from a man aged 50-59 years with active or convalescent COVID-19. This chain connects TRBV5-1 to TRBJ1-6; D perhaps matches TRBD1 (5 bases). The sequencing sample was made of peripheral blood. The CDR3 here is CASSVAGQNSPLHF. The CDR3 DNA is TGCGCCAGCAGCGTCGCAGGGCAGAATTCACCCCTCCACTTT.